Below, 6 T cell receptor beta chains from the same sample are listed, as sequenced in a study of vaccination effects on CD4 cells after COVID-19. Expansion of antigen-specific CD4+ T cells with viral peptide pools was carried out by the ViraFEST assay before sequencing. CD4+ T cells were isolated after around 10 days of culture. The vaccine given was either BNT162b2 or mRNA-1273, in two doses. The protocol was immunoSEQ multiplex PCR, while the TCRdb copy is restricted to in-frame clones and leaves out a portion. Found here are tens of thousands of clones, about 78% of them singletons; the top ten hold 1.5% to 2.5%. These receptors have no known antigen. The starting material was CD4+ T cells from PBMCs cultured with HCoV-OC43 spike peptides, obtained after COVID-19 vaccination. Subset meaning: HCoV-OC43 spike overlapping peptide pool stimulation. These receptors were taken from a human donor who received a COVID-19 vaccine.

This chain links TRBV18 with TRBJ1-1; D is undetermined. The CDR3 spans 12 residues. The V end lost 6 bases, the J end lost 0 bases, and 5 bases lay between the germline ends. Per the germline V gene, CDR1 is KGHSH and CDR2 is LQKENI. The CDR3 region is CASSRMNTEAFF. CDR3 DNA: TGTGCCAGCTCCCGAATGAACACTGAAGCTTTCTTT.

J is TRBJ2-3 and V is TRBV28, with D possibly being TRBD2 (5 bases). CDR3 length: 15 amino acids. Germline CDR1 is MDHEN and CDR2 is SYDVKM. The V end was cut by 2 bases, the J end by 0 bases, with 9 bases between. CDR3 nucleotide sequence: TGTGCCAGCAGTTTAGGCCCGGGGAGCACAGATACGCAGTATTTT. It is translated as CASSLGPGSTDTQYF.

The chain has TRBV13 and TRBJ1-3; D perhaps matches TRBD1 (5 bases). The CDR3 runs 14 residues. The V end lost 8 bases, the J end lost 4 bases, and 15 bases lay between the germline ends. Germline CDR1 is PRHDT and CDR2 is FYEKMQ (reference sequence). For the CDR3, the DNA is TGTGCCAGCTTATGGAGGGGAGGAGGAAACACCATATATTTT. Protein sequence: CASLWRGGGNTIYF.

This clone was found a few times. The chain combines TRBV7-8 with TRBJ1-6, with D tentatively TRBD1 (5 bases). This CDR3 has 14 amino acids. V lost 3 bases to trimming and J lost 7 bases, with 10 bases between them. CDR1 and CDR2 from the germline V gene are SGHVS and FQNEAQ. The CDR3 sequence is CASSFQGVNSPLHF. CDR3 coding DNA: TGTGCCAGCAGCTTCCAGGGAGTGAATTCACCCCTCCACTTT. Together with reference TRBV7-8 and TRBJ1-6, the CDR3 gives the full variable domain: GAGVSQSPRYKVAKRGQDVALRCDPISGHVSLFWYQQALGQGPEFLTYFQNEAQLDKSGLPSDRFFAERPEGSVSTLKIQRTQQEDSAVYLCASSFQGVNSPLHFGNGTRLTVT.

The chain links TRBV6-5 to TRBJ1-2; unclear D gene. CDR3 size: 14 residues. The germline V and J ends were trimmed by 6 bases and 0 bases, with 11 bases remaining between them. Germline-derived CDR1 and CDR2 are MNHEY and SVGAGI. The CDR3 DNA is TGTGCCAGCAGAAGAACGATAGCTAACTATGGCTACACCTTC. Its protein is CASRRTIANYGYTF.

This chain links TRBV18 with TRBJ1-3; D gene unclear. V was cut by 2 bases and J by 0 bases, with 8 bases left in between. The germline CDR1 and CDR2 sequences are KGHSH and LQKENI. This CDR3 comprises 15 residues. CDR3 in amino acids: CASSPSISSGNTIYF. As DNA, the CDR3 is TGTGCCAGCTCACCATCTATAAGCTCTGGAAACACCATATATTTT.